This T cell receptor beta chain was found in a study of cytomegalovirus exposure and HLA in healthy donors. Study-level points and caveats: In a later analysis, CMV-associated beta chains were mostly HLA-associated, it appeared.

For this clone: Antigen specificity is unknown.

The PCR used 60 Vbeta and 13 Jbeta primers. Sequencing used immunoSEQ multiplex PCR; TCRdb keeps in-frame clones, though not all of them. The data hold 77,000 or so clones, with around 79% observed a single time. This CDR3 contains 17 residues. Between the trimmed V and J ends, which lost 5 bases and 2 bases, there was a span of 20 bases. The germline V gene encodes CDR1 SEHNR and CDR2 FQNEAQ (reference sequence). Sequenced material: PBMCs. The sequence was obtained from a man in his forties or fifties in good health and CMV-seronegative. The rearrangement uses TRBV7-9 and TRBJ2-3, with a possible D match to TRBD2 (6 bases). The CDR3: CASSLAIGGLNTDTQYF. The CDR3 nucleotides are TGTGCCAGCAGCCTGGCGATTGGGGGACTTAACACAGATACGCAGTATTTT.